This T cell receptor (beta chain) was obtained from a study of blood T cell repertoires in COVID-19. Study information: Samples of COVID-19 (acute and convalescent) were obtained from the United States, Italy and Spain. T cells, B-cell-depleted T cells, or PBMCs supplied cDNA or gDNA.

This clone has a single count. Per the study methods: For nucleated cells, counts were estimated from reference gene primer amplification. Libraries were prepared by immunoSEQ multiplex PCR; TCRdb keeps only in-frame clonotypes and omits some of them. V, J and clone size are taken as reported in that table, and D and trimming were inferred from the DNA itself. The sample consists of 250,000 to 400,000 clones, roughly 90% of them appearing once. V trimming: 5 bases; J trimming: 6 bases; junction bases outside the gene matches: 7. From germline, CDR1 is LNHDA and CDR2 SQIVND (reference sequence). The CDR3 covers 14 residues.

The receptor's source is a woman younger than 45 with COVID-19, enrolled during active disease. Sequences were obtained from peripheral blood. The J gene is TRBJ1-1, the V gene TRBV19; 9 bases are a match to TRBD1. The CDR3 is CASSGQGRVSEAFF. The CDR3 region has the DNA TGTGCCAGTAGTGGACAGGGGAGAGTGTCTGAAGCTTTCTTT. Combining the CDR3 with reference TRBV19 and TRBJ1-1 gives the whole variable domain DGGITQSPKYLFRKEGQNVTLSCEQNLNHDAMYWYRQDPGQGLRLIYYSQIVNDFQKGDIAEGYSVSREKKESFPLTVTSAQKNPTAFYLCASSGQGRVSEAFFGQGTRLTVV.